What follows is one T cell receptor beta chain and its context. These data belong to a study of control samples from healthy donors and cancer patients. Here immunoSEQ multiplex PCR was the method, and the copy in TCRdb shows in-frame clones only, minus some. The repertoire holds 100,000 to 150,000 clones, with about 88% as singletons. The sequencing input was blood. This TCR was recovered from a man between 18 and 29 years old in good health.

CDR3 DNA: TGTGCCAGCGGTCAGAGAGGGCTGAACACTGAAGCTTTCTTT. Protein: CASGQRGLNTEAFF. V and J are TRBV7-9 and TRBJ1-1; unclear D gene. The V end lost 8 bases, the J end lost 0 bases, and 13 bases lay between the germline ends. The CDR3 runs 14 residues. CDR1 is SEHNR, CDR2 FQNEAQ, per germline (reference sequence).